This is a list of T cell receptor beta chains from one sample in a study of shared T cell receptors in the human thymus. Clones were read by immunoSEQ multiplex PCR, and TCRdb kept only the in-frame ones, dropping some. The sample holds hundreds of thousands of clones, more than 75% seen once. Separately, the same data were catalogued under a study of human thymus T cells.

The sample comprised thymocytes. These receptors came from a boy younger than two with a congenital heart defect. Each CDR3 is given with its conserved first and last residue. The order of the fields is clone size, V gene, D gene, J gene, CDR3 protein, CDR3 DNA. A D gene is named only where the DNA matches it firmly. Where a row states a size, it is once, few, many or the class of an expanded clone; other rows omit it.

once,TRBV9,TRBD2,TRBJ2-3,CASSVQTSGDTQYF,TGTGCCAGCAGCGTTCAGACTAGCGGAGATACGCAGTATTTT
-,TRBV4-1,TRBD1,TRBJ2-1,CASSSSLDRGPYNEQFF,TGCGCCAGCAGCTCAAGTCTCGACAGGGGTCCCTACAATGAGCAGTTCTTC
once,TRBV6-5,-,TRBJ1-2,CASSYKRGGPNGYTF,TGTGCCAGCAGTTACAAGCGAGGAGGACCAAATGGCTACACCTTC
-,TRBV10-3,TRBD2,TRBJ2-7,CASSGLAGDLSYEQYF,TGTGCCTCCTCGGGACTAGCGGGTGACCTCTCCTACGAGCAGTACTTC
-,TRBV7-9,TRBD1,TRBJ1-1,CASSLGTGQNTEAFF,TGTGCCAGCAGCTTAGGGACAGGGCAGAACACTGAAGCTTTCTTT
-,TRBV6-6,-,TRBJ2-7,CASSYSGDDEQYF,TGTGCCAGCAGTTACTCAGGGGATGACGAGCAGTACTTC
-,TRBV2,TRBD2,TRBJ2-3,CASRPSGRVADTQYF,TGTGCCAGCAGACCTAGCGGGAGAGTGGCAGATACGCAGTATTTT
-,TRBV9,-,TRBJ2-1,CASSLRDFESSYNEQFF,TGTGCCAGCAGCCTCCGGGACTTCGAGAGCTCCTACAATGAGCAGTTCTTC
-,TRBV7-8,-,TRBJ2-7,CASSLREFAGQYF,TGTGCCAGCAGCTTACGGGAGTTTGCAGGGCAGTACTTC
-,TRBV30,-,TRBJ2-3,CAWRPIGGGQDGTDTQYF,TGTGCCTGGAGACCAATAGGGGGGGGCCAGGACGGCACAGATACGCAGTATTTT
-,TRBV25-1,TRBD1,TRBJ2-7,CASSDGDRAYEQYF,TGTGCCAGCAGTGATGGGGACAGGGCCTACGAGCAGTACTTC
-,TRBV7-9,TRBD1,TRBJ2-1,CASSSTSDRVPYNEQFF,TGTGCCAGCAGCTCCACAAGCGACAGGGTCCCCTACAATGAGCAGTTCTTC
-,TRBV19,-,TRBJ2-1,CASNLRNNEQFF,TGTGCCAGTAATTTGCGGAACAATGAGCAGTTCTTC
once,TRBV4-2,TRBD2,TRBJ2-7,CASSHSPYCGRRDPYEQYF,TGTGCCAGCAGCCATTCGCCCTATTGCGGGAGAAGGGATCCCTACGAGCAGTACTTC
-,TRBV18,TRBD1,TRBJ2-7,CASSPFSGGIDEQYF,TGTGCCAGCTCACCTTTCTCAGGGGGCATCGACGAGCAGTACTTC
-,TRBV27,TRBD2,TRBJ2-2,CASAIAGSNTGELFF,TGTGCCAGCGCCATAGCGGGATCGAACACCGGGGAGCTGTTTTTT
-,TRBV5-1,TRBD2,TRBJ2-1,CASNQGLAGEWYEQFF,TGCGCCAGCAATCAAGGACTAGCGGGAGAATGGTATGAGCAGTTCTTC
-,TRBV5-1,-,TRBJ2-7,CASSFGGVGHRTSYEQYF,TGCGCCAGCAGCTTTGGGGGGGTGGGACACAGGACCTCCTACGAGCAGTACTTC
few,TRBV10-3,-,TRBJ2-5,CAISGGGHKETQYF,TGTGCCATCAGTGGGGGGGGCCACAAAGAGACCCAGTACTTC
-,TRBV19,-,TRBJ1-1,CASSLSGYTEAFF,TGTGCCAGTTCTCTTTCCGGGTACACTGAAGCTTTCTTT
-,TRBV27,-,TRBJ2-2,CAGTSRRGGSTGELFF,TGTGCCGGCACTAGCCGCCGAGGGGGTTCCACCGGGGAGCTGTTTTTT
-,TRBV7-9,TRBD1,TRBJ1-4,CASSSDSDRVFSNEKLFF,TGTGCCAGCAGCTCTGATTCGGACAGGGTGTTCTCCAATGAAAAACTGTTTTTT
-,TRBV4-3,-,TRBJ2-1,CASSQGGRRGGRPWNEQFF,TGCGCCAGCAGCCAAGGTGGGAGGAGGGGGGGACGACCTTGGAATGAGCAGTTCTTC
-,TRBV6-1,TRBD1,TRBJ2-7,CASSDPGTGPYEQYF,TGTGCCAGCAGCGATCCGGGGACAGGGCCTTACGAGCAGTACTTC
-,TRBV27,TRBD1,TRBJ1-2,CASSPGQGYNYGYTF,TGTGCCAGCAGTCCGGGACAGGGATATAACTATGGCTACACCTTC
-,TRBV18,-,TRBJ2-7,CASSPGHNGAYEQYF,TGTGCCAGCTCACCTGGACACAATGGGGCCTACGAGCAGTACTTC
-,TRBV28,-,TRBJ2-5,CASSSRDIKSEGTQYF,TGTGCCAGCAGTTCCCGGGACATCAAATCGGAAGGGACCCAGTACTTC
-,TRBV5-1,TRBD2,TRBJ2-7,CASSWLGLAGEGSSYEQYF,TGCGCCAGCAGCTGGCTGGGGCTAGCGGGAGAAGGTTCATCCTACGAGCAGTACTTC
-,TRBV14,TRBD1,TRBJ1-2,CASSDRGQIKRYGYTF,TGTGCCAGCAGCGACAGGGGACAAATTAAACGTTATGGCTACACCTTC
-,TRBV7-7,-,TRBJ2-5,CASSPGETQYF,TGTGCTAGCAGCCCGGGGGAGACCCAGTACTTC
-,TRBV25-1,-,TRBJ1-5,CASSPLGDQPQHF,TGTGCCAGCAGCCCCCTGGGAGATCAGCCCCAGCATTTT
-,TRBV12-1,-,TRBJ2-2,CASSEAGTNTGELFF,TGTGCCAGCAGCGAGGCGGGGACCAACACCGGGGAGCTGTTTTTT
-,TRBV30,-,TRBJ2-7,CAWSDSYEQYF,TGTGCCTGGAGCGACAGCTACGAGCAGTACTTC
-,TRBV28,-,TRBJ2-3,CASSREGADRVTDTQYF,TGTGCCAGCAGTCGGGAGGGGGCCGACAGGGTCACAGATACGCAGTATTTT
-,TRBV5-6,TRBD1,TRBJ2-5,CASRQGPQETQYF,TGTGCCAGTCGACAGGGCCCCCAAGAGACCCAGTACTTC
-,TRBV4-3,-,TRBJ2-3,CASSQGPHLAFADTQYF,TGCGCCAGCAGCCAAGGCCCCCACCTAGCGTTCGCAGATACGCAGTATTTT
-,TRBV7-9,TRBD2,TRBJ2-1,CASSQPLTSGRGEQFF,TGTGCCAGCAGCCAACCTCTGACTAGCGGGAGGGGGGAGCAGTTCTTC
-,TRBV27,TRBD1,TRBJ1-1,CASKGQGADTEAFF,TGTGCCAGCAAGGGACAGGGGGCTGACACTGAAGCTTTCTTT
-,TRBV4-3,-,TRBJ2-2,CASSQSGDKHRGPNTGELFF,TGCGCCAGCAGCCAAAGTGGGGACAAACACCGAGGCCCTAACACCGGGGAGCTGTTTTTT